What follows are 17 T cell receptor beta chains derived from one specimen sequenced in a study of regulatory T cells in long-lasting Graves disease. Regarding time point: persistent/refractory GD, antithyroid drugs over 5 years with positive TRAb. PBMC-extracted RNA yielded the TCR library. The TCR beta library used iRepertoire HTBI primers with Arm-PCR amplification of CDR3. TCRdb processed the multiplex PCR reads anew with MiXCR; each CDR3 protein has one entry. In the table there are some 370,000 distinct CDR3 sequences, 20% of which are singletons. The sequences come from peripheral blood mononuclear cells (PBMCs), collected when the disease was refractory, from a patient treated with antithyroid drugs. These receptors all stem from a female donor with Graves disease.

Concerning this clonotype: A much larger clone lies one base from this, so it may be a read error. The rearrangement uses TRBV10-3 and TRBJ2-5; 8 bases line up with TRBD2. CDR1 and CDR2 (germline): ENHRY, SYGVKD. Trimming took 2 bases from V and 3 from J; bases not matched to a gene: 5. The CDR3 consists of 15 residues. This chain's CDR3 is CAISEPGAGEETQYF. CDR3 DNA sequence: TGTGCCATCAGTGAGCCAGGAGCGGGAGAAGAGACCCAGTACTTC.

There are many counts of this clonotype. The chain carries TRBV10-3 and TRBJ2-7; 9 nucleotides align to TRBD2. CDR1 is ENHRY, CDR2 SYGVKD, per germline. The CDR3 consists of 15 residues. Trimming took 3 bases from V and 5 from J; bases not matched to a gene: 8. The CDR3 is CAISDPGLAYHEQYF. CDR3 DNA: TGTGCCATCAGTGATCCGGGACTAGCTTACCACGAGCAGTACTTC.

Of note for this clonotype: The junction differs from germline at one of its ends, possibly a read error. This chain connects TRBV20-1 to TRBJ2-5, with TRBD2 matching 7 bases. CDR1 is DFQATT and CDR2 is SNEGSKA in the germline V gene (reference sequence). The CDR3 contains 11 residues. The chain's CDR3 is CSTSVEETQYF. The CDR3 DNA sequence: TGCAGTACTAGCGTCGAAGAGACCCAGTACTTC.

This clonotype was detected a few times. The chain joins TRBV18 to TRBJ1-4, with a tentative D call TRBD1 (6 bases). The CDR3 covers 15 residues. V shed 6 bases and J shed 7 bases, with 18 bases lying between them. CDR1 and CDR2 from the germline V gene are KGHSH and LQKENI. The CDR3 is CASSPTLDSLEKLFF. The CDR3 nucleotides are TGTGCCAGCTCGCCGACTCTGGACAGCCTTGAAAAACTGTTTTTT.

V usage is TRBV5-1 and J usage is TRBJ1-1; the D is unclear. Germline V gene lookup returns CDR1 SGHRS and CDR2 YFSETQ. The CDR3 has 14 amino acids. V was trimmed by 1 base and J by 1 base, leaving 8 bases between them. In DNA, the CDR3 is TGCGCCAGCAGCTTGAATCCGGAGAACACTGAAGCTTTCTTT. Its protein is CASSLNPENTEAFF.

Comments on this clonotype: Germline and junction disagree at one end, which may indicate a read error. The CDR3 DNA follows: TGTGCTAGCAGCAGGGGAGCTGGGTACGAGCAGTACTTC. Encoded protein: CASSRGAGYEQYF. The chain joins TRBV7-7 to TRBJ2-7, with a possible D match to TRBD1 (6 bases). CDR3 length equals 13 residues. Germline V gene lookup returns CDR1 SSHAT and CDR2 FNYEAQ (reference sequence).

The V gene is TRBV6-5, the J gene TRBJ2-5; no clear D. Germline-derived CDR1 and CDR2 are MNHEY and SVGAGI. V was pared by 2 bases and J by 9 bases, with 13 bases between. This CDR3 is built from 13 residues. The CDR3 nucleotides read TGTGCCAGCAGTTACGACAAGATGGAGCCCCAGTACTTC. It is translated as CASSYDKMEPQYF.

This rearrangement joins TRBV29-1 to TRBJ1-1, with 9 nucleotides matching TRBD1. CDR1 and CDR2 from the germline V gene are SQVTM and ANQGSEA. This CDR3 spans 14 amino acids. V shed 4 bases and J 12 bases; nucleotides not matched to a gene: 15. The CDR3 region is CSVGQLPTGGATFF. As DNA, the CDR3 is TGCAGCGTTGGCCAGCTACCCACAGGGGGCGCGACTTTCTTT.

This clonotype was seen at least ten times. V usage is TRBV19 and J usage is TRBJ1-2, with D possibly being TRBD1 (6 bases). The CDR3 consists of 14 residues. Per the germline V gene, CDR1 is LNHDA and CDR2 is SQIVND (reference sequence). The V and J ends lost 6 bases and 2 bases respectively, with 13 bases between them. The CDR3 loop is CASRLSGVNYGYTF. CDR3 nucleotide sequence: TGTGCCAGTAGGTTATCAGGGGTGAACTATGGCTACACCTTC.

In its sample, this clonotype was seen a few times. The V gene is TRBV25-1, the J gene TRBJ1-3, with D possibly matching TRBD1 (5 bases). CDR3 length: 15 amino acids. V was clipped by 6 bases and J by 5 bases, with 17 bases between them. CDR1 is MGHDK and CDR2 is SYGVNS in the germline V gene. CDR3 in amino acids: CASSEAGFGRNTIYF. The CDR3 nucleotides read TGTGCCAGCAGCGAGGCAGGGTTTGGTAGAAACACCATATATTTT.

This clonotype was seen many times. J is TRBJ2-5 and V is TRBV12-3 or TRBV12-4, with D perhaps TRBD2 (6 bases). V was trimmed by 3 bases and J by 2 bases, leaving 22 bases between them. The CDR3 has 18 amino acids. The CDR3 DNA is TGTGCCAGCAGTTTCGGAGGGCGTTTAGGTACAAAGCAAGAGACCCAGTACTTC. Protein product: CASSFGGRLGTKQETQYF.

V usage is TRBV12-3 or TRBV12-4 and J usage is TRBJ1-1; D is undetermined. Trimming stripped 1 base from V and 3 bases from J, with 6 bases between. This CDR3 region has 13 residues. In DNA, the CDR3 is TGTGCCAGCAGTTTAGGCTACCACACTGAAGCTTTCTTT. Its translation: CASSLGYHTEAFF.

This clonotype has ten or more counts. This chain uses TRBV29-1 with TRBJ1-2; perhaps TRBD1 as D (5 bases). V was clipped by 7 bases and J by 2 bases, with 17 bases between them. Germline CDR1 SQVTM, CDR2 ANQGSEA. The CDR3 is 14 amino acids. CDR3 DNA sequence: TGCAGCGACCTAAGGGCAGGGTGGAACTATGGCTACACCTTC. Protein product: CSDLRAGWNYGYTF.

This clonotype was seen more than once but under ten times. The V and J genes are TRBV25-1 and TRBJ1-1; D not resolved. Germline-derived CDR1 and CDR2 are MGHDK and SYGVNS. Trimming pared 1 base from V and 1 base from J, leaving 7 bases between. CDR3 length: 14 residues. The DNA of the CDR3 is TGTGCCAGCAGTGAATCCGTTTGGAACACTGAAGCTTTCTTT. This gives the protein CASSESVWNTEAFF.

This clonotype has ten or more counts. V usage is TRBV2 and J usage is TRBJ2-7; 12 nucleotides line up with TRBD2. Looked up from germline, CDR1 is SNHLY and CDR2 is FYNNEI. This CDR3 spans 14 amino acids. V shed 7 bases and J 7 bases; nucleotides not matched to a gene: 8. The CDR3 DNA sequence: TGTGCCAGCATATCCGGGACTAGCGGGTGGGAGCAGTACTTC. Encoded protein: CASISGTSGWEQYF.

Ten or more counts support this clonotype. The DNA of the CDR3 is TGTGCCAGCAGCTTAACCGGGAGGGTCTACGAGCAGTACTTC. Translating it yields CASSLTGRVYEQYF. J is TRBJ2-7 and V is TRBV11-2, with TRBD2 matching over 8 bases. This CDR3 contains 14 residues. From germline, CDR1 is SGHAT and CDR2 FQNNGV. V lost 2 bases to trimming and J lost 3 bases; unmatched junction nucleotides: 3.

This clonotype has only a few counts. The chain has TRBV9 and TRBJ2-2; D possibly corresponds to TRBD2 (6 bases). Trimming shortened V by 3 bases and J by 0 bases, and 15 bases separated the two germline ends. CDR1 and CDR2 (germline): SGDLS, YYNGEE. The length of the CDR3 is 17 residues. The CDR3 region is CASSDPSTGANTGELFF. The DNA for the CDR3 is TGTGCCAGCAGCGATCCTTCAACGGGGGCGAACACCGGGGAGCTGTTTTTT.